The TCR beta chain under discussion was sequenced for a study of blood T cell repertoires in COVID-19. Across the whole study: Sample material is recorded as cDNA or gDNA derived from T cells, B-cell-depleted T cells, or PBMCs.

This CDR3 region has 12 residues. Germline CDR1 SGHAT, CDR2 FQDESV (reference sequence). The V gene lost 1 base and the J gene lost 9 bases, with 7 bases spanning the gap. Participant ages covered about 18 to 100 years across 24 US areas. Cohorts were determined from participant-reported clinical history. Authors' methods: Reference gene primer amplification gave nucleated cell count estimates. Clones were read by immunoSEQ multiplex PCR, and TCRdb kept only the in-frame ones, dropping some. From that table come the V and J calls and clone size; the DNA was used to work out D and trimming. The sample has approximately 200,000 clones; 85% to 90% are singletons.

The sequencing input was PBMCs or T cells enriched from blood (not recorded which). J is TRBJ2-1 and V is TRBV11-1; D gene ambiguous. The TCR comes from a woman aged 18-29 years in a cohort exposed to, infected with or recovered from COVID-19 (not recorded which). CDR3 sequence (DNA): TGTGCCAGCAGCTTAGACTCCGGTGAGCAGTTCTTC. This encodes CASSLDSGEQFF.